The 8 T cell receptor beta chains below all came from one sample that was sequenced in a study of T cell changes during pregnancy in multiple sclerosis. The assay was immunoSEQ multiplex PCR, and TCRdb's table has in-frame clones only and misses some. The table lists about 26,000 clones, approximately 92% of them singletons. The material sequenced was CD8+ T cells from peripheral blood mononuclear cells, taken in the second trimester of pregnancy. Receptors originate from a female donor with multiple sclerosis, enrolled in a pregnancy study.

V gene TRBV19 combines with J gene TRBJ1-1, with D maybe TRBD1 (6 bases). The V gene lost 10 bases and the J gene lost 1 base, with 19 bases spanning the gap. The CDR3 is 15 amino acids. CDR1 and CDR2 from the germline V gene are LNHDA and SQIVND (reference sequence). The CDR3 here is CATSPRGWANTEAFF. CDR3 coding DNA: TGTGCCACATCCCCGAGGGGGTGGGCGAACACTGAAGCTTTCTTT.

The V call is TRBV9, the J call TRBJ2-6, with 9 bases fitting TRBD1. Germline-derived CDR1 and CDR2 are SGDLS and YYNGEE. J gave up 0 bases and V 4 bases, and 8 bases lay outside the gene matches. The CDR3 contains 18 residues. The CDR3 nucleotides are TGTGCCAGCAGCTTTCCGGGACAGGGCGGCTCTGGGGCCAACGTCCTGACTTTC. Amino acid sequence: CASSFPGQGGSGANVLTF.

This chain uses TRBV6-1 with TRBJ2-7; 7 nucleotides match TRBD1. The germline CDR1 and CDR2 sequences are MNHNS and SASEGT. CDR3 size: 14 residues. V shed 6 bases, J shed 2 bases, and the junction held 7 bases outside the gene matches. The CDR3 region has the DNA TGTGCCAGCAGCCTAGACAGGGTTGCCTACGAGCAGTACTTC. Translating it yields CASSLDRVAYEQYF.

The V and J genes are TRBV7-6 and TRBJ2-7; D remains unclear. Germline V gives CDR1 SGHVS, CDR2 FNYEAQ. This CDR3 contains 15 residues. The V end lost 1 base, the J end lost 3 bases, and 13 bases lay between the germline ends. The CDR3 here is CASSLDRGRYYEQYF. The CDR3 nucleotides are TGTGCCAGCAGCTTAGATCGAGGCAGATACTACGAGCAGTACTTC.

CDR3 amino acids: CSVEDRQGINYGYTF. CDR3 coding DNA: TGCAGCGTTGAAGATAGGCAGGGGATTAACTATGGCTACACCTTC. The V and J genes are TRBV29-1 and TRBJ1-2; D is possibly TRBD1 (6 bases). From germline, CDR1 is SQVTM and CDR2 ANQGSEA. The CDR3 is 15 amino acids. V was shortened by 0 bases and J by 1 base, with 12 bases between the two germline ends.

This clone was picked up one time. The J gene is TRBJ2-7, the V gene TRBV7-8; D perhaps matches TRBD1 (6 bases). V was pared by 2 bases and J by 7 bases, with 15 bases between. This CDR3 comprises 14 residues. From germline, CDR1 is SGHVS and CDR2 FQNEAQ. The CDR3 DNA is TGTGCCAGCAGCTTACAGGGGCAGTGGGGGGAGCAGTACTTC. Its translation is CASSLQGQWGEQYF.

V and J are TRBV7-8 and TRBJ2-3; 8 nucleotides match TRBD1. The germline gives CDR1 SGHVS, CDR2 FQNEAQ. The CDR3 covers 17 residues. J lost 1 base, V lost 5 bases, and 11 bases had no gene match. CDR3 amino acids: CASSARTGRGGTDTQYF. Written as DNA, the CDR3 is TGTGCCAGCAGCGCCCGGACAGGGCGTGGGGGCACAGATACGCAGTATTTT.

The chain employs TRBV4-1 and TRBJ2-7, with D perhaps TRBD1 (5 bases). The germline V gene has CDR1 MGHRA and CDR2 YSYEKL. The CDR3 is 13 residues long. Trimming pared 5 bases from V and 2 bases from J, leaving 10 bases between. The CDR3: CASSFDRTYEQYF. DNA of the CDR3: TGCGCCAGCAGCTTTGACAGAACCTACGAGCAGTACTTC.